This T cell receptor beta chain derives from a study of beta chain features in type 1 diabetes. Whole-study findings and limits: Fewer junction insertions and more nucleotide deletions appeared in type 1 diabetes patients.

The authors reverse transcribed all of the isolated RNA, so sequencing captured expressed TCRB transcripts. Assay: immunoSEQ multiplex PCR; the TCRdb copy retains only in-frame clones and omits some. The sample has around 320,000 clones; around 15% are singletons. The CDR3 has 14 amino acids. The V and J ends lost 5 bases and 1 base respectively, with 6 bases between them. The germline V gene has CDR1 SGHTA and CDR2 FQGNSA. This clone was seen ten or more times. The antigen is undetermined. The sample was central memory CD4+ T cells from blood. This sequence joins TRBV7-2 and TRBJ2-6; unclear D gene. This sequence originates from a man aged 25-40 years in good health. Here the CDR3 DNA reads TGTGCCAGCAGCCTCCAATCTGGGGCCAACGTCCTGACTTTC. Amino acids: CASSLQSGANVLTF.